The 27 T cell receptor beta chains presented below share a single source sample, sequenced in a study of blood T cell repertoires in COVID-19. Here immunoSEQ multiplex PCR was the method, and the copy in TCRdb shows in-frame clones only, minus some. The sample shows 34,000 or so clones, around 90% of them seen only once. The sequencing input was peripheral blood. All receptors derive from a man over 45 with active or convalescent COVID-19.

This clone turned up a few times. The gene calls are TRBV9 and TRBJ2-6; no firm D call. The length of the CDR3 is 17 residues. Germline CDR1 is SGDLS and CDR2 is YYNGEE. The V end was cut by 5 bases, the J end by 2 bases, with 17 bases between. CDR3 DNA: TGTGCCAGCAGACCCAGCGAAAGTAGTACTGGGGCCAACGTCCTGACTTTC. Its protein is CASRPSESSTGANVLTF.

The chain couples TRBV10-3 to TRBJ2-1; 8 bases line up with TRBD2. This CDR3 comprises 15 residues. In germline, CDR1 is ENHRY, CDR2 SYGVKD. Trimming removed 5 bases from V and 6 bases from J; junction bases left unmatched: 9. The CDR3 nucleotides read TGTGCCATCAGTACCGGGACTAGTATTACCAATGAGCAGTTCTTC. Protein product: CAISTGTSITNEQFF.

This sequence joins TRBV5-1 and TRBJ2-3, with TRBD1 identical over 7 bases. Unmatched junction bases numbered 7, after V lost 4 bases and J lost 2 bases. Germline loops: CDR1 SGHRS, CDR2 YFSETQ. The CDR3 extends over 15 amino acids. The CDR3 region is CASSLRQGVTDTQYF. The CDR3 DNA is TGCGCCAGCAGCCTCCGACAGGGCGTCACAGATACGCAGTATTTT.

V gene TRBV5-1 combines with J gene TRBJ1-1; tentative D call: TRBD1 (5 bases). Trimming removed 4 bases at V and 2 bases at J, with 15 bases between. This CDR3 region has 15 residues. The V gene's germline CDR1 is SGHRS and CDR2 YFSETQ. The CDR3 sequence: CASSRSIDRNTEAFF. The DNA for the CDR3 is TGCGCCAGCAGCCGATCCATCGACAGAAACACTGAAGCTTTCTTT.

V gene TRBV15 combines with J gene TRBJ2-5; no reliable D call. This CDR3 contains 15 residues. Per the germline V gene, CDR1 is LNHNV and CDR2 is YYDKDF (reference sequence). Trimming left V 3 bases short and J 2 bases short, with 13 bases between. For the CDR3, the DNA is TGTGCCACCAGCAGCGCCACGGGTTTACAAGAGACCCAGTACTTC. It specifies CATSSATGLQETQYF.

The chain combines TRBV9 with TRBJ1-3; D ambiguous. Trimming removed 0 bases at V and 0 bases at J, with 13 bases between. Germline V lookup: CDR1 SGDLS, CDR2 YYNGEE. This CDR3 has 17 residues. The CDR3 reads CASSVGGERSSGNTIYF. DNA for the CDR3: TGTGCCAGCAGCGTAGGTGGGGAGAGGAGCTCTGGAAACACCATATATTTT.

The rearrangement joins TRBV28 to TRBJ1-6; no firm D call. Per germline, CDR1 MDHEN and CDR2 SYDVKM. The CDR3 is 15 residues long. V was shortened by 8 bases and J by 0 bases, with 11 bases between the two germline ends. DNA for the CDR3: TGTGCCAGCCTGACGGGGTCCTCCTATAATTCACCCCTCCACTTT. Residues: CASLTGSSYNSPLHF.

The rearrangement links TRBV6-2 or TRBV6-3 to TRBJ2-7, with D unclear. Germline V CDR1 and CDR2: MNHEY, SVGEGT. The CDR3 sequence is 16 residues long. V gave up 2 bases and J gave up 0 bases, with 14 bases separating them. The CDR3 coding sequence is TGTGCCAGCAGTTACCGAATACCTAGGAGCTCCTACGAGCAGTACTTC. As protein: CASSYRIPRSSYEQYF.

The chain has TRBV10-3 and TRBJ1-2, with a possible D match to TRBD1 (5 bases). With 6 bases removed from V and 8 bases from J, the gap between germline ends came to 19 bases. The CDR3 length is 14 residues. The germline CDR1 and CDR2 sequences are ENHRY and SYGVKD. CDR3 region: CAIRLEGAKGGYTF. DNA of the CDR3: TGTGCCATCAGGCTTGAAGGAGCAAAGGGGGGCTACACCTTC.

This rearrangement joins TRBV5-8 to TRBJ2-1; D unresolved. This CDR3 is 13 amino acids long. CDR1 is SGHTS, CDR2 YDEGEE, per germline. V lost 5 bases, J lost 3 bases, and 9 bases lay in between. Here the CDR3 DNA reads TGTGCCAGCAGACAACAGTACTACAATGAGCAGTTCTTC. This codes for CASRQQYYNEQFF.

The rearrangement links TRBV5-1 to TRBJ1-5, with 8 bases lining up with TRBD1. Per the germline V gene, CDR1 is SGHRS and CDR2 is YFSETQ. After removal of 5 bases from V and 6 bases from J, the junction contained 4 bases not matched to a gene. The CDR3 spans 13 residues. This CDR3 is CASRSGQGQPQHF. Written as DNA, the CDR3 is TGCGCCAGCAGATCCGGACAGGGTCAGCCCCAGCATTTT.

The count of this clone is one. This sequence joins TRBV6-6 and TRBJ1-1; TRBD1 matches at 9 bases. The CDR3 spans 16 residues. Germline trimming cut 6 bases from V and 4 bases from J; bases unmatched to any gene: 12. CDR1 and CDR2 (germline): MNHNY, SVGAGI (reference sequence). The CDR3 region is CASRVQTGGVGTEAFF. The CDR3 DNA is TGTGCCAGCAGGGTTCAGACAGGGGGTGTGGGCACTGAAGCTTTCTTT.

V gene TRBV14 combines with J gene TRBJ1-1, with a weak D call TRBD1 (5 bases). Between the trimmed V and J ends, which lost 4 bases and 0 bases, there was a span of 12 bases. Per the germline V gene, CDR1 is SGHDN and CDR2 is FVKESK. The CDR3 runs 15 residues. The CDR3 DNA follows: TGTGCCAGCAGCCTTCTCAGGGCCATGAACACTGAAGCTTTCTTT. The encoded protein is CASSLLRAMNTEAFF.

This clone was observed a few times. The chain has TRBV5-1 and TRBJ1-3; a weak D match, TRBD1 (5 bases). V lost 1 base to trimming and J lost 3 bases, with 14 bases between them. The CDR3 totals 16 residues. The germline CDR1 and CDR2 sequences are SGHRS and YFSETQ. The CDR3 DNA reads TGCGCCAGCAGCTTGCAAGCAGGGCGAGTTGGAAACACCATATATTTT. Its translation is CASSLQAGRVGNTIYF.

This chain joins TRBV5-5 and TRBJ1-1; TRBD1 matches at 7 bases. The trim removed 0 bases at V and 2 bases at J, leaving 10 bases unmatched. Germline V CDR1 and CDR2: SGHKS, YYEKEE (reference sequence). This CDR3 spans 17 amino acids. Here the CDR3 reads CASSLAGQGGSNTEAFF. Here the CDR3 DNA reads TGTGCCAGCAGCTTGGCGGGACAAGGGGGCTCCAACACTGAAGCTTTCTTT.

CDR3: CASSLAGLAGWGEQFF. For the CDR3, the DNA is TGTGCCAGCAGCTTAGCAGGACTAGCGGGGTGGGGAGAGCAGTTCTTC. This rearrangement joins TRBV11-2 to TRBJ2-1, with 12 bases matching TRBD2. The CDR3 extends over 16 amino acids. Trimming at V came to 1 base and at J to 10 bases, leaving 8 bases not matched to a gene. The germline V gene has CDR1 SGHAT and CDR2 FQNNGV.

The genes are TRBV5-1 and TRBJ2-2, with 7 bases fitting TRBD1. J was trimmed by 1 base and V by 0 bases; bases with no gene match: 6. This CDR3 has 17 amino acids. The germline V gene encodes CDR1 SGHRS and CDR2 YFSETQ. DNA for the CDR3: TGCGCCAGCAGCTTGGGAGTAGGGGGCGAGAACACCGGGGAGCTGTTTTTT. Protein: CASSLGVGGENTGELFF.

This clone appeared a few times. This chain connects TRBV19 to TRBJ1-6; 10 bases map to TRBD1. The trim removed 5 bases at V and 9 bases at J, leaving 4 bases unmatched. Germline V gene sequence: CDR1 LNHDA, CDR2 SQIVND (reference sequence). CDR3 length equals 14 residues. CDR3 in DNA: TGTGCCAGTAGTGTTGACAGGGGGCGTTCACCCCTCCACTTT. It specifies CASSVDRGRSPLHF.

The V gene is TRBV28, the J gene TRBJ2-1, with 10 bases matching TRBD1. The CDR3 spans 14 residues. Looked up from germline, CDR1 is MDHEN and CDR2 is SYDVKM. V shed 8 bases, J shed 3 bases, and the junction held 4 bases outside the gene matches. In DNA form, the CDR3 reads TGTGCCAGCGGGACAGGGGCCTTCTACAATGAGCAGTTCTTC. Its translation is CASGTGAFYNEQFF.

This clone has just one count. CDR3 DNA: TGTGCCAGCAGCCAAGGGACTAACCAAGAGACCCAGTACTTC. It translates to CASSQGTNQETQYF. The rearrangement links TRBV5-4 to TRBJ2-5; 7 positions match TRBD2. Trimming took 4 bases from V and 0 from J; bases not matched to a gene: 3. The CDR3 sequence is 14 residues long. CDR1 and CDR2 from the germline V gene are SGHNT and YYREEE (reference sequence). Full variable domain (rest looked up from reference TRBV5-4 and TRBJ2-5): ETGVTQSPTHLIKTRGQQVTLRCSSQSGHNTVSWYQQALGQGPQFIFQYYREEENGRGNFPPRFSGLQFPNYSSELNVNALELDDSALYLCASSQGTNQETQYFGPGTRLLVL.

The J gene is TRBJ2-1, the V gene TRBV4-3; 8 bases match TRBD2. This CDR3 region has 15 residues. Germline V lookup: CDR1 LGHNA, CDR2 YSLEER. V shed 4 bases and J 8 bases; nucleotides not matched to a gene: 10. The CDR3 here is CASSRSGGEAYEQFF. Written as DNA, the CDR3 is TGCGCCAGCAGCCGATCCGGGGGGGAAGCCTATGAGCAGTTCTTC.

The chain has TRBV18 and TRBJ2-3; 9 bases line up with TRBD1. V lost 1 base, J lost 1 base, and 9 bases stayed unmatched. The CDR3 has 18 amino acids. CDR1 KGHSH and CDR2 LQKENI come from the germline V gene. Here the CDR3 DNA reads TGTGCCAGCTCACCACTCGGACAGGGGAGAGGGGGCACAGATACGCAGTATTTT. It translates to CASSPLGQGRGGTDTQYF.

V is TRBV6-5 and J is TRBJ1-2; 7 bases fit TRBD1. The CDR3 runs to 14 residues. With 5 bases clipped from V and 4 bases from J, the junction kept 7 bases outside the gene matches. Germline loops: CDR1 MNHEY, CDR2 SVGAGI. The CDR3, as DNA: TGTGCCAGCAGTCCCAGACAGGGAAGCTATGGCTACACCTTC. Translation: CASSPRQGSYGYTF.

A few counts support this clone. Here the CDR3 DNA reads TGTGCCAGCAGTTGGAAGACACGGAATAAACTCCACTTT. Translating gives CASSWKTRNKLHF. The V call is TRBV6-5, the J call TRBJ1-6, with no clear D. The CDR3 is 13 residues long. Per the germline V gene, CDR1 is MNHEY and CDR2 is SVGAGI. The germline V and J ends were trimmed by 4 bases and 16 bases, with 17 bases remaining between them.

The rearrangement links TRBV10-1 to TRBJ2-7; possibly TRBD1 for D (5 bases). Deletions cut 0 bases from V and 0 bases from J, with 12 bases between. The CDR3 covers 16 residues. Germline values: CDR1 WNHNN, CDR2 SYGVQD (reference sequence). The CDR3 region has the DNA TGCGCCAGCAGTGAGTCGTGGGGCGAGAGCTCCTACGAGCAGTACTTC. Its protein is CASSESWGESSYEQYF.

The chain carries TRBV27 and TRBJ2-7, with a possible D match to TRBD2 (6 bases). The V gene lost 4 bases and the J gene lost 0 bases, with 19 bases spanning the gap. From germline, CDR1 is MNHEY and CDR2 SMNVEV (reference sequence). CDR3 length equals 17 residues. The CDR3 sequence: CASSSPRGRPPSYEQYF. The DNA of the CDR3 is TGTGCCAGCAGTTCCCCCCGGGGGAGGCCTCCCTCCTACGAGCAGTACTTC.

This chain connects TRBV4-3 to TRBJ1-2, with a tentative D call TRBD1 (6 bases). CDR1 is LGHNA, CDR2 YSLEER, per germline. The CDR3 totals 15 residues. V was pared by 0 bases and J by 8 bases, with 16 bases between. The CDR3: CASSQDLRGGPGYTF. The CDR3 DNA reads TGCGCCAGCAGCCAAGATCTTCGCGGGGGCCCGGGCTACACCTTC.